This T cell receptor (beta chain) was captured in a study of blood T cell repertoires in COVID-19. Looking at the study overall: COVID-19 samples from acute and convalescent phases originated in the United States, Italy and Spain.

The germline V gene encodes CDR1 LGHNA and CDR2 YNFKEQ. Trimming pared 3 bases from V and 5 bases from J, leaving 19 bases between. The CDR3 consists of 16 residues. Clones were read by immunoSEQ multiplex PCR, and TCRdb kept only the in-frame ones, dropping some. Of about 150,000 clones listed, more than 75% are singletons. The TCR comes from a woman in her 50s with active or convalescent COVID-19. Sequences were obtained from peripheral blood. V is TRBV4-2 and J is TRBJ1-2; D is uncertain. The CDR3 spells CASSQVSGVKAYGYTF. The DNA for the CDR3 is TGTGCCAGCAGCCAGGTAAGCGGCGTCAAGGCGTATGGCTACACCTTC.